Below, one T cell receptor (beta chain) is given with its context. Its antigen is currently unknown. This record belongs to a study of T cell responses to AZD1222 COVID-19 vaccine. CDR3 size: 14 residues. J was trimmed by 1 base and V by 7 bases; bases with no gene match: 2. The germline gives CDR1 SNHLY, CDR2 FYNNEI. Study-level results: White British donors predominated, females outnumbered males, and clonal diversity was possibly underestimated. It was only a handful of AZD1222 recipients who were seropositive at baseline. Within unmutated variant regions lay the reported targets of nearly half of spike-specific TCRs.

Sequencing was performed with immunoSEQ multiplex PCR; in TCRdb, only in-frame clones are kept and a portion is missing. The sample carries 75,000 to 95,000 clones, less than 85% recorded once. The V gene is TRBV2, the J gene TRBJ2-3; 10 nucleotides align to TRBD2. The clonotype originates from an adult who received the AZD1222 COVID-19 vaccine. Specimen: peripheral blood, collected 28 days after the second AZD1222 dose. CDR3 coding DNA: TGTGCCAGCAACGGACTAGCGGGCACAGATACGCAGTATTTT. Its translation is CASNGLAGTDTQYF.